The 27 T cell receptor beta chains in this list originate from one sample, sequenced in a study of T cell changes during pregnancy in multiple sclerosis. Clones were sequenced by immunoSEQ multiplex PCR, and TCRdb holds only the in-frame ones, with some missing. The table has about 98,000 clones, about 91% seen once. The starting material was peripheral blood, obtained after pregnancy. The receptors were gathered from a female donor in good health, enrolled as a control in a pregnancy study.

Here the CDR3 DNA reads TGTGCCAGCAGCACCGGGACAGGGGAGCAGTTCTTC. Amino acids: CASSTGTGEQFF. The chain is built from TRBV5-4 and TRBJ2-1; 9 positions agree with TRBD1. Per germline, CDR1 SGHNT and CDR2 YYREEE (reference sequence). CDR3 size: 12 residues. V trimming: 4 bases; J trimming: 10 bases; junction bases outside the gene matches: 3.

The CDR3 region is CASSATGVDTEAFF. Written as DNA, the CDR3 is TGTGCCAGCTCAGCAACAGGGGTGGACACTGAAGCTTTCTTT. V and J are TRBV18 and TRBJ1-1; the match to TRBD1 covers 7 bases. Germline lookup yields CDR1 KGHSH and CDR2 LQKENI. This CDR3 is 14 amino acids long. V lost 5 bases to trimming and J lost 3 bases; unmatched junction nucleotides: 6. The whole variable domain, filled in from reference TRBV18 and TRBJ1-1, reads NAGVMQNPRHLVRRRGQEARLRCSPMKGHSHVYWYRQLPEEGLKFMVYLQKENIIDESGMPKERFSAEFPKEGPSILRIQQVVRGDSAAYFCASSATGVDTEAFFGQGTRLTVV.

This clone was found once. The rearrangement uses TRBV7-9 and TRBJ1-5; 7 nucleotides align to TRBD1. Germline-derived CDR1 and CDR2 are SEHNR and FQNEAQ (reference sequence). CDR3 length: 16 amino acids. V dropped 2 bases and J dropped 4; count of bases not matched to a gene: 8. The CDR3 DNA follows: TGTGCCAGCAGCTTATGGGCGGGACAGCATAATCAGCCCCAGCATTTT. As protein: CASSLWAGQHNQPQHF.

V usage is TRBV5-1 and J usage is TRBJ2-7, with 9 bases identical to TRBD1. The V and J ends lost 4 bases and 4 bases, in that order; junction bases with no gene match: 9. Per the germline V gene, CDR1 is SGHRS and CDR2 is YFSETQ. The CDR3 is 15 residues long. The CDR3 here is CASSPGGTGRYEQYF. The CDR3 DNA reads TGCGCCAGCAGCCCCGGCGGGACAGGGCGGTACGAGCAGTACTTC.

V usage is TRBV4-1 and J usage is TRBJ2-1; 10 bases map to TRBD2. The germline gives CDR1 MGHRA, CDR2 YSYEKL. The CDR3 loop spans 15 amino acids. The ends lost 0 bases at V and 13 bases at J; junction bases unmatched: 9. The CDR3 reads CASSQEGTLAGDQFF. The CDR3 DNA follows: TGCGCCAGCAGCCAAGAAGGGACCCTAGCGGGAGATCAGTTCTTC.

This clone was observed once. The V gene is TRBV4-2, the J gene TRBJ1-2; TRBD1 matches at 8 bases. The CDR3 totals 14 residues. With V trimmed by 0 bases and J by 6 bases, 3 bases remained unmatched. Per the germline V gene, CDR1 is LGHNA and CDR2 is YNFKEQ. The CDR3 region is CASSQDRTGNGYTF. DNA for the CDR3: TGTGCCAGCAGCCAAGACAGGACAGGGAATGGCTACACCTTC.

The chain employs TRBV19 and TRBJ1-1; a possible D gene is TRBD1 (6 bases). The V and J ends lost 4 bases and 6 bases respectively, with 12 bases between them. Germline V gene data show CDR1 as LNHDA and CDR2 as SQIVND (reference sequence). The CDR3 has 13 residues. CDR3 sequence: CASSNLQGPEAFF. The CDR3 nucleotides read TGTGCCAGTAGTAACCTACAGGGTCCTGAAGCTTTCTTT. Full variable domain (outside the CDR3, taken from reference TRBV19 and TRBJ1-1): DGGITQSPKYLFRKEGQNVTLSCEQNLNHDAMYWYRQDPGQGLRLIYYSQIVNDFQKGDIAEGYSVSREKKESFPLTVTSAQKNPTAFYLCASSNLQGPEAFFGQGTRLTVV.

The chain combines TRBV15 with TRBJ2-3; TRBD2 matches at 7 bases. The junction had 4 bases not matched to a gene; V was cut back by 6 bases and J by 1 base. The CDR3 is 14 amino acids. In germline, CDR1 is LNHNV, CDR2 YYDKDF (reference sequence). CDR3 residues: CATRRSGGTDTQYF. DNA for the CDR3: TGTGCCACCAGGAGAAGCGGGGGCACAGATACGCAGTATTTT.

The genes are TRBV19 and TRBJ1-2; 8 nucleotides match TRBD1. This CDR3 has 15 residues. The germline V gene encodes CDR1 LNHDA and CDR2 SQIVND (reference sequence). The J segment lost 7 bases and the V segment lost 4 bases, leaving 11 bases of the junction unmatched. The CDR3 region is CASSNGDRKRGGYTF. Here the CDR3 DNA reads TGTGCCAGTAGTAACGGGGACAGGAAAAGAGGTGGCTACACCTTC.

The chain employs TRBV28 and TRBJ2-7, with 9 bases lining up with TRBD1. V gave up 5 bases and J gave up 4 bases; unmatched junction bases: 6. This CDR3 contains 14 residues. Germline V gene data show CDR1 as MDHEN and CDR2 as SYDVKM. CDR3 protein: CASSPTQGAYEQYF. The DNA for the CDR3 is TGTGCCAGCAGTCCGACACAGGGGGCTTACGAGCAGTACTTC.

The CDR3 here is CASSDPGGGSSYEQYF. In DNA form, the CDR3 reads TGCGCCAGCAGTGACCCCGGCGGGGGGAGCTCCTACGAGCAGTACTTC. V and J are TRBV10-2 and TRBJ2-7; 8 bases fit TRBD2. Trimming at V came to 3 bases and at J to 0 bases, leaving 7 bases not matched to a gene. The CDR3 spans 16 residues. Looked up from germline, CDR1 is WSHSY and CDR2 is SAAADI.

The rearrangement uses TRBV5-5 and TRBJ1-5; unclear D gene. V was cut by 0 bases and J by 5 bases, with 9 bases left in between. The germline V gene encodes CDR1 SGHKS and CDR2 YYEKEE (reference sequence). The CDR3 extends over 14 amino acids. CDR3 nucleotides: TGTGCCAGCAGCTTGGCGGCAGGTGATCAGCCCCAGCATTTT. Amino acid sequence: CASSLAAGDQPQHF.

J is TRBJ1-2 and V is TRBV6-6; 12 bases are a match to TRBD1. The trim removed 5 bases at V and 8 bases at J, leaving 12 bases unmatched. This CDR3 has 16 residues. The germline V gene encodes CDR1 MNHNY and CDR2 SVGAGI (reference sequence). CDR3 loop: CASSRGDRGLAGGYTF. The CDR3, as DNA: TGTGCCAGCAGTAGGGGGGACAGGGGGCTCGCGGGAGGCTACACCTTC.

The J gene is TRBJ1-1, the V gene TRBV25-1; the D gene is possibly TRBD1 (5 bases). Per germline, CDR1 MGHDK and CDR2 SYGVNS. V was trimmed by 6 bases and J by 2 bases, leaving 13 bases between them. This CDR3 is built from 14 residues. CDR3 nucleotide sequence: TGTGCCAGCAGCGTAGGAGGGGCAAACACTGAAGCTTTCTTT. This sequence encodes CASSVGGANTEAFF.

The chain links TRBV2 to TRBJ2-1; 9 nucleotides align to TRBD2. V was clipped by 3 bases and J by 8 bases; unmatched bases: 8. The V gene's germline CDR1 is SNHLY and CDR2 FYNNEI. This CDR3 has 15 amino acids. CDR3 protein: CASSERASGKDEQFF. CDR3 nucleotide sequence: TGTGCCAGCAGTGAGAGGGCTAGCGGGAAAGATGAGCAGTTCTTC.

The genes are TRBV19 and TRBJ1-3; no clear D. Trimming stripped 9 bases from V and 0 bases from J, with 9 bases between. The CDR3 spans 13 residues. Per germline, CDR1 LNHDA and CDR2 SQIVND (reference sequence). Here the CDR3 reads CARTLVSGNTIYF. CDR3 nucleotides: TGTGCCAGAACATTGGTCTCTGGAAACACCATATATTTT.

The V and J genes are TRBV10-3 and TRBJ1-5; 7 positions match TRBD1. Germline-derived CDR1 and CDR2 are ENHRY and SYGVKD. CDR3 length equals 14 residues. V lost 5 bases, J lost 3 bases, and 4 bases stayed unmatched. The CDR3 DNA reads as TGTGCCATCAGTCAGGGGGGAACCAATCAGCCCCAGCATTTT. Protein sequence: CAISQGGTNQPQHF.

The V call is TRBV18, the J call TRBJ1-5; 10 positions match TRBD1. V lost 3 bases to trimming and J lost 5 bases; unmatched junction nucleotides: 4. The V gene's germline CDR1 is KGHSH and CDR2 LQKENI. The CDR3 extends over 15 amino acids. CDR3: CASSPGDRGDQPQHF. CDR3 in DNA: TGTGCCAGCTCACCGGGGGACAGGGGAGATCAGCCCCAGCATTTT.

The gene calls are TRBV4-1 and TRBJ2-3; TRBD2 is a possible D gene (6 bases). Per germline, CDR1 MGHRA and CDR2 YSYEKL. Between the trimmed V and J ends, which lost 0 bases and 3 bases, there was a span of 10 bases. The CDR3 contains 15 residues. This CDR3 reads CASSQDPGVTDTQYF. As DNA, the CDR3 is TGCGCCAGCAGCCAAGACCCGGGAGTTACAGATACGCAGTATTTT.

The rearrangement uses TRBV4-1 and TRBJ2-7; TRBD2 matches 13 bases. Trimming at V came to 4 bases and at J to 3 bases, leaving 9 bases not matched to a gene. Germline V gene sequence: CDR1 MGHRA, CDR2 YSYEKL. CDR3 length equals 17 residues. CDR3 sequence: CASSRGLAGALGYEQYF. The CDR3 bases are TGCGCCAGCAGCCGTGGACTAGCGGGGGCACTGGGCTACGAGCAGTACTTC.

The chain combines TRBV19 with TRBJ2-7; TRBD2 aligns across 9 bases. The CDR3 is 14 residues long. Germline V gene lookup returns CDR1 LNHDA and CDR2 SQIVND (reference sequence). With V trimmed by 4 bases and J by 2 bases, 3 bases remained unmatched. CDR3 loop: CASSTVAGAYEQYF. As DNA, the CDR3 is TGTGCCAGTAGTACGGTAGCGGGGGCCTACGAGCAGTACTTC.

This clone was counted a single time. The rearrangement uses TRBV7-8 and TRBJ2-1; 12 bases match TRBD2. V gave up 0 bases and J gave up 12 bases; unmatched junction bases: 15. Germline CDR1 and CDR2: SGHVS and FQNEAQ. The CDR3 loop spans 18 amino acids. The chain's CDR3 is CASSLARTSGGPGDVQFF. In DNA, the CDR3 is TGTGCCAGCAGCTTAGCGCGCACTAGCGGGGGGCCTGGTGATGTGCAGTTCTTC.

The chain couples TRBV5-8 to TRBJ2-7, with 9 bases aligning to TRBD2. V lost 4 bases and J lost 2; bases outside the gene matches: 4. Per the germline V gene, CDR1 is SGHTS and CDR2 is YDEGEE. The CDR3 covers 14 residues. Here the CDR3 reads CASSETSGTYEQYF. The CDR3 nucleotides read TGTGCCAGCAGCGAGACTAGCGGAACCTACGAGCAGTACTTC.

The chain uses TRBV28 and TRBJ2-7, with a possible D match to TRBD2 (5 bases). Germline CDR1 and CDR2: MDHEN and SYDVKM. The CDR3 extends over 15 amino acids. V was pared by 6 bases and J by 3 bases, with 18 bases between. The chain's CDR3 is CASSSQTTRLYEQYF. The CDR3 coding sequence is TGTGCCAGCAGCTCACAGACTACACGTCTCTACGAGCAGTACTTC.

V usage is TRBV19 and J usage is TRBJ1-2; a weak D match, TRBD1 (6 bases). CDR1 and CDR2 (germline): LNHDA, SQIVND (reference sequence). Trimming cost V 7 bases and J 8 bases, with 17 bases left between them. The CDR3 sequence is 13 residues long. The CDR3 spells CASKKGTLLGYTF. CDR3 nucleotides: TGTGCCAGTAAGAAGGGGACATTACTCGGCTACACCTTC.

This chain connects TRBV19 to TRBJ2-1, with D tentatively TRBD1 (5 bases). V lost 4 bases, J lost 7 bases, and 5 bases lay in between. Looked up from germline, CDR1 is LNHDA and CDR2 is SQIVND (reference sequence). This CDR3 contains 11 residues. The CDR3 region is CASSTGNEQFF. Here the CDR3 DNA reads TGTGCCAGTAGTACAGGGAATGAGCAGTTCTTC.

The chain carries TRBV6-5 and TRBJ1-2; 7 positions match TRBD1. CDR3 length: 12 amino acids. The V gene's germline CDR1 is MNHEY and CDR2 SVGAGI. With V trimmed by 6 bases and J by 8 bases, 6 bases remained unmatched. The CDR3 sequence: CASSRDREGYTF. CDR3 sequence (DNA): TGTGCCAGCAGCCGTGACAGGGAGGGCTACACCTTC.